Shown below are 19 T cell receptor beta chains from a single sample sequenced in a study of PD-1 blockade in classical Hodgkin lymphoma. Time point here: cycle 4 day 1 (C4D1), after 5 to 7 weeks of nivolumab. Every patient had relapsed following autologous stem cell transplantation, and cohorts differed in brentuximab vedotin exposure. TCRdb's copy holds only in-frame clones and misses some; the assay was immunoSEQ multiplex PCR. The table has under 40,000 clones, 77% seen once. Sequenced here: peripheral blood mononuclear cells (PBMCs), sampled before the fourth cycle of nivolumab. The receptors originated from a human donor with classical Hodgkin lymphoma.

The CDR3 spells CAISSGVAGVVDEQFF. The CDR3 region has the DNA TGTGCCATCAGTTCGGGGGTAGCGGGGGTAGTGGATGAGCAGTTCTTC. The rearrangement links TRBV10-3 to TRBJ2-1, with 9 bases matching TRBD2. Trimming cost V 5 bases and J 8 bases; bases outside gene matches: 13. This CDR3 is built from 16 residues. Germline V gene sequence: CDR1 ENHRY, CDR2 SYGVKD.

This rearrangement joins TRBV10-3 to TRBJ1-1; 7 positions match TRBD1. The germline CDR1 and CDR2 sequences are ENHRY and SYGVKD. J was trimmed by 7 bases and V by 3 bases; bases with no gene match: 8. The CDR3 covers 14 residues. CDR3 DNA: TGTGCCATCAGTGACATAAACAGGGGACTTGAAGCTTTCTTT. Amino acids: CAISDINRGLEAFF.

This clone has just a few counts. This rearrangement joins TRBV9 to TRBJ1-4, with D uncertain. There are 12 residues in the CDR3. From germline, CDR1 is SGDLS and CDR2 YYNGEE. V was cut by 7 bases and J by 8 bases, with 12 bases left in between. CDR3 region: CASRGVSEKLFF. CDR3 DNA sequence: TGTGCCAGCCGAGGAGTCAGCGAAAAACTGTTTTTT.

As concerns this clone: One end of the junction is discordant with germline, which a read error may explain. The same CDR3 arises from other DNA sequences in this sample as well. The gene calls are TRBV29-1 and TRBJ2-2; tentatively, D is TRBD2 (5 bases). The CDR3 covers 14 residues. Per the germline V gene, CDR1 is SQVTM and CDR2 is ANQGSEA. The DNA for the CDR3 is TGTAGCGTTGAAAGGACGGCAAACACCGGGGAGCTGTTTTTT. It specifies CSVERTANTGELFF.

This chain connects TRBV12-1 to TRBJ2-7; TRBD2, the table's D call, was not compared with the DNA. TRBV12-1 is a listed pseudogene. The CDR3 totals 16 residues. The CDR3 coding sequence is TGTGCCAGCAGCTTTGCGCAAAAGGGCGGAGGCTACGAGCAGTACTTC. As protein: CASSFAQKGGGYEQYF.

This clone has only a few counts. The chain uses TRBV7-2 and TRBJ2-3; the match to TRBD2 covers 7 bases. V lost 5 bases, J lost 0 bases, and 5 bases stayed unmatched. CDR3 length: 15 amino acids. CDR1 is SGHTA and CDR2 is FQGNSA in the germline V gene. The DNA of the CDR3 is TGTGCCAGCAGCCCGTGGACTAGTAGCACAGATACGCAGTATTTT. The encoded protein is CASSPWTSSTDTQYF.

V usage is TRBV28 and J usage is TRBJ1-2; 7 bases agree with TRBD1. After removal of 6 bases from V and 5 bases from J, the junction contained 9 bases not matched to a gene. Germline V gives CDR1 MDHEN, CDR2 SYDVKM. The CDR3 spans 14 residues. CDR3 amino acids: CASSGLTGLYGYTF. CDR3 coding DNA: TGTGCCAGCAGCGGGCTGACAGGGCTTTATGGCTACACCTTC.

V usage is TRBV5-6 and J usage is TRBJ2-3, with D possibly matching TRBD1 (5 bases). Looked up from germline, CDR1 is SGHDT and CDR2 is YYEEEE. V was shortened by 0 bases and J by 11 bases, with 10 bases between the two germline ends. The CDR3 runs 12 residues. CDR3 DNA sequence: TGTGCCAGCAGCTTGGGAGGACATGAGCAGTATTTT. Its translation: CASSLGGHEQYF.

The chain combines TRBV7-8 with TRBJ2-7; 7 bases fit TRBD1. Unmatched junction bases numbered 10, after V lost 3 bases and J lost 5 bases. In germline, CDR1 is SGHVS, CDR2 FQNEAQ. The CDR3 consists of 15 residues. The CDR3 is CASSLVRGRIDEQYF. In nucleotides, the CDR3 is TGTGCCAGCAGCTTGGTAAGGGGGCGTATCGACGAGCAGTACTTC.

The chain has TRBV7-2 and TRBJ2-1; D perhaps matches TRBD1 (5 bases). V was trimmed by 4 bases and J by 5 bases, leaving 9 bases between them. This CDR3 comprises 13 residues. Germline values: CDR1 SGHTA, CDR2 FQGNSA. The CDR3 sequence is CASSYTGNNEQFF. CDR3 DNA sequence: TGTGCCAGCAGCTACACAGGAAACAATGAGCAGTTCTTC.

This clone was detected only once. The chain uses TRBV4-1 and TRBJ2-4; perhaps D is TRBD1 or TRBD2 (5 bases each). The germline V gene encodes CDR1 MGHRA and CDR2 YSYEKL. The CDR3 totals 14 residues. V lost 0 bases and J lost 5, with 8 bases in between. The CDR3 spells CASSQDRGQNIQYF. The DNA for the CDR3 is TGCGCCAGCAGCCAAGACCGGGGACAAAACATTCAGTACTTC.

The V and J genes are TRBV27 and TRBJ1-1; 7 positions agree with TRBD1. Trimming at V came to 6 bases and at J to 11 bases, leaving 6 bases not matched to a gene. The CDR3 length is 11 residues. Germline V CDR1 and CDR2: MNHEY, SMNVEV (reference sequence). CDR3 sequence (DNA): TGTGCCAGCAGGCAGGGGGTACGGGCTTTCTTT. Translating gives CASRQGVRAFF.

In nucleotides, the CDR3 is TGTGCCAGTAGTAGGTTAGGACAGGGTGAAGCTCGGGCTTTCTTT. Its translation is CASSRLGQGEARAFF. The rearrangement uses TRBV19 and TRBJ1-1; 8 nucleotides match TRBD1. The CDR3 is made up of 15 amino acids. The V gene's germline CDR1 is LNHDA and CDR2 SQIVND (reference sequence). Trimming cost V 4 bases and J 11 bases; bases outside gene matches: 15.

The chain is built from TRBV5-6 and TRBJ1-1, with D hard to call. The CDR3 runs to 14 residues. Germline V gene lookup returns CDR1 SGHDT and CDR2 YYEEEE. With 5 bases removed from V and 4 bases from J, the gap between germline ends came to 15 bases. In DNA, the CDR3 is TGTGCCAGCAGGGGCGAGGGCAGGTTCACTGAAGCTTTCTTT. It specifies CASRGEGRFTEAFF.

The chain links TRBV7-8 to TRBJ2-1; unclear D gene. The CDR3 sequence is 14 residues long. Trimming removed 3 bases at V and 10 bases at J, with 16 bases between. Germline CDR1 and CDR2: SGHVS and FQNEAQ. The CDR3 sequence is CASSLKGSGREQFF. The CDR3 DNA reads as TGTGCCAGCAGCTTGAAGGGCAGTGGCAGGGAGCAGTTCTTC.

As DNA, the CDR3 is TGTGCCAGTAGTTCCCCCCGGGGGCGCGTATATGGCTACACCTTC. Translated: CASSSPRGRVYGYTF. The gene calls are TRBV19 and TRBJ1-2; perhaps TRBD1 as D (6 bases). Germline V gene sequence: CDR1 LNHDA, CDR2 SQIVND (reference sequence). This CDR3 has 15 residues. Between the trimmed V and J ends, which lost 5 bases and 5 bases, there was a span of 18 bases.

The gene calls are TRBV23-1 and TRBJ1-1; no clear D gene. TRBV23-1 is filed as an ORF, its function uncertain. The V and J ends lost 0 bases and 8 bases respectively, with 10 bases between them. The CDR3 is made up of 13 amino acids. CDR3 residues: CASSQSKEGEAFF. The CDR3 DNA reads TGCGCCAGCAGTCAATCGAAGGAGGGAGAAGCTTTCTTT.

V gene TRBV10-1 combines with J gene TRBJ2-1, with D tentatively TRBD1 (7 bases). CDR1 is WNHNN, CDR2 SYGVQD, per germline (reference sequence). Between the trimmed V and J ends, which lost 10 bases and 7 bases, there was a span of 17 bases. CDR3 length equals 13 residues. The CDR3 nucleotides are TGCGCCACCGCCGGGGGACAGCGAAATGAGCAGTTCTTC. It translates to CATAGGQRNEQFF.

Comment on this clone: At one end the junction does not follow the germline gene, possibly because of a read error. In the same sample, other DNA sequences code for this CDR3. V usage is TRBV6-5 and J usage is TRBJ1-1; a possible D gene is TRBD1 (5 bases). CDR1 and CDR2 (germline): MNHEY, SVGAGI. The length of the CDR3 is 15 residues. CDR3 region: CASSYSRGGNTEAFF. Written as DNA, the CDR3 is TGTGCCAGCAGTTACTCACGGGGGGGAAACACTGAGGCTTTCTTT.